This TCR beta chain was documented in a study of spatial heterogeneity in lung cancer. Study background: Compared with alpha-chain sequences, beta-chain sequences were consistently detected in greater numbers.

Time point given: sample taken at primary tumor resection. Tumor, nontumor lung or frozen PBMC supplied whole RNA, sequenced without sorting. There are 15 residues in the CDR3. V was pared by 5 bases and J by 0 bases, with 12 bases between. Each TCR cDNA molecule bore a unique molecular identifier. TCRdb fed the 5' RACE reads into MiXCR, producing one record per CDR3 protein. Among more than 65,000 distinct CDR3 sequences listed, 10% to 15% were seen once. This clonotype was observed at least ten times. The chain links TRBV12-3 or TRBV12-4 to TRBJ2-3; a weak D match, TRBD1 (6 bases). The sequences come from PBMCs, collected at surgery. This receptor was taken from a male donor with early-stage non-small cell lung cancer. Here the CDR3 DNA reads TGTGCCAGCAGTCCGACAGGTTCTAGCACAGATACGCAGTATTTT. It yields the protein CASSPTGSSTDTQYF.